These 11 T cell receptor beta chains came from one sample sequenced in a study of cytomegalovirus exposure and HLA in healthy donors. PCR primers comprised 60 Vbeta and 13 Jbeta primers. Sequenced by immunoSEQ multiplex PCR; TCRdb stores in-frame clones only, minus some. The sample includes approximately 190,000 clones, approximately 81% of them seen just once. The sequencing sample was made of PBMCs. The receptors originated from a man in his forties or fifties in good health and CMV-seronegative.

This clone qualifies as medium-sized. In DNA, the CDR3 is TGTGCCATCACCCCGGTGGAGGGGAGCGCCGGGGAGCTGTTTTTT. Its protein product is CAITPVEGSAGELFF. This chain uses TRBV10-3 with TRBJ2-2; D possibly corresponds to TRBD2 (6 bases). The CDR3 covers 15 residues. Looked up from germline, CDR1 is ENHRY and CDR2 is SYGVKD. V lost 7 bases and J lost 6, with 18 bases in between.

The genes are TRBV9 and TRBJ2-7; possibly TRBD1 for D (7 bases). Per germline, CDR1 SGDLS and CDR2 YYNGEE. This CDR3 is built from 16 residues. With 0 bases removed from V and 2 bases from J, the gap between germline ends came to 15 bases. As DNA, the CDR3 is TGTGCCAGCAGCGTAGCTGGGCAGGGGGAGGCCTACGAGCAGTACTTC. As protein: CASSVAGQGEAYEQYF.

The genes are TRBV5-6 and TRBJ1-2; D uncertain. The CDR3 runs 14 residues. Per the germline V gene, CDR1 is SGHDT and CDR2 is YYEEEE. With 3 bases removed from V and 5 bases from J, the gap between germline ends came to 14 bases. CDR3 nucleotide sequence: TGTGCCAGCAGCTCGGGTATCGGGGTATATGGCTACACCTTC. This sequence encodes CASSSGIGVYGYTF. Full variable domain (remainder filled in from reference TRBV5-6 and TRBJ1-2): DAGVTQSPTHLIKTRGQQVTLRCSPKSGHDTVSWYQQALGQGPQFIFQYYEEEERQRGNFPDRFSGHQFPNYSSELNVNALLLGDSALYLCASSSGIGVYGYTFGSGTRLTVV.

As concerns this clone: A read error may account for a junction end that differs from germline. This chain joins TRBV7-9 and TRBJ2-7; no reliable D call. This CDR3 region has 13 residues. CDR1 SEHNR and CDR2 FQNEAQ come from the germline V gene (reference sequence). CDR3 loop: CSSSLGGVHEQYF. The CDR3 DNA follows: TGTTCCAGCAGCTTAGGCGGCGTGCACGAGCAGTACTTC.

This chain joins TRBV29-1 and TRBJ2-3, with TRBD2 matching over 11 bases. CDR3 length equals 15 residues. The V segment lost 2 bases and the J segment 5 bases; nucleotides outside the gene matches: 6. Germline loops: CDR1 SQVTM, CDR2 ANQGSEA. CDR3 region: CSVELAGGSVDTQYF. CDR3 DNA: TGCAGCGTTGAACTAGCGGGGGGTTCGGTAGATACGCAGTATTTT.

This chain uses TRBV28 with TRBJ1-5, with a possible D match to TRBD1 (5 bases). The germline V gene has CDR1 MDHEN and CDR2 SYDVKM. Trimming took 6 bases from V and 2 from J, leaving 14 bases between them. The CDR3 runs 15 residues. The CDR3 protein is CASSRNGGGNQPQHF. The DNA for the CDR3 is TGTGCCAGCAGCCGGAACGGGGGAGGCAATCAGCCCCAGCATTTT.

The chain employs TRBV5-4 and TRBJ1-6; TRBD1 aligns across 12 bases. This CDR3 has 14 amino acids. The germline V gene has CDR1 SGHNT and CDR2 YYREEE (reference sequence). The ends lost 4 bases at V and 9 bases at J; junction bases unmatched: 2. In DNA, the CDR3 is TGTGCCAGCAGCCGGGACAGGGGGCTTTCACCCCTCCACTTT. This translates into CASSRDRGLSPLHF.

The chain recombines TRBV7-9 with TRBJ2-5; possible D gene TRBD1, 5 bases. CDR1 and CDR2 from the germline V gene are SEHNR and FQNEAQ (reference sequence). The CDR3 consists of 16 residues. V dropped 4 bases and J dropped 1 base, with 16 bases sitting between them. Here the CDR3 reads CASSSIATGAQETQYF. In DNA, the CDR3 is TGTGCCAGCAGCTCCATTGCCACTGGGGCCCAAGAGACCCAGTACTTC.

V usage is TRBV7-8 and J usage is TRBJ1-2, with 10 positions matching TRBD1. The CDR3 consists of 14 residues. Trimming removed 1 base from V and 7 bases from J; junction bases left unmatched: 3. The germline V gene encodes CDR1 SGHVS and CDR2 FQNEAQ. CDR3 sequence (DNA): TGTGCCAGCAGCTTAGTGGGACAGGGGTCTGGCTACACCTTC. Translated: CASSLVGQGSGYTF.

The chain links TRBV9 to TRBJ1-1, with TRBD1 identical over 9 bases. V shed 0 bases and J 2 bases; nucleotides not matched to a gene: 8. Germline-derived CDR1 and CDR2 are SGDLS and YYNGEE. The CDR3 has 17 amino acids. The CDR3 DNA reads TGTGCCAGCAGCGTAGGGAACAGGGGGCGGAAAAACACTGAAGCTTTCTTT. It translates to CASSVGNRGRKNTEAFF.

This clone turned up a few times. The J gene is TRBJ2-7, the V gene TRBV7-6; TRBD1 matches 7 bases. Germline V CDR1 and CDR2: SGHVS, FNYEAQ. J gave up 3 bases and V 3 bases, and 5 bases lay outside the gene matches. This CDR3 has 14 residues. The DNA for the CDR3 is TGTGCCAGCAGCTTCTTGACAGGGAGCTACGAGCAGTACTTC. It translates to CASSFLTGSYEQYF.